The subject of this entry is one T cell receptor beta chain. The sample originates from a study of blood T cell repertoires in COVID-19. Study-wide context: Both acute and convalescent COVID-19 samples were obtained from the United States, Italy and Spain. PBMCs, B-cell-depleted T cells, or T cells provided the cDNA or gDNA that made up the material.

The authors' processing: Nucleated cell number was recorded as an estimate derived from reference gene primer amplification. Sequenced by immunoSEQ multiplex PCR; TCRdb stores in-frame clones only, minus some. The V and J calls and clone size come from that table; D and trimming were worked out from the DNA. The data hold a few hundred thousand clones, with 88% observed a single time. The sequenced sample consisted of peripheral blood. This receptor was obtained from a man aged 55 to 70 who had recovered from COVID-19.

The CDR3 bases are TGTGCCAGCGCTGACGAGGACAGGGTTCAGCCCCAGCATTTT. This sequence encodes CASADEDRVQPQHF. The chain recombines TRBV6-5 with TRBJ1-5; TRBD1 agrees at 8 bases. The CDR3 extends over 14 amino acids. The trim removed 8 bases at V and 6 bases at J, leaving 9 bases unmatched. Germline assignment: CDR1 MNHEY and CDR2 SVGAGI.